This TCR beta chain was identified in a study of blood T cell repertoires in COVID-19. About the study: Sites in the United States, Italy and Spain provided acute and convalescent COVID-19 samples. PBMCs, B-cell-depleted T cells, or T cells provided the cDNA or gDNA that made up the material.

How the authors handled the data: Reference gene primer amplification yielded estimated nucleated cell counts. Sequencing was performed with immunoSEQ multiplex PCR; in TCRdb, only in-frame clones are kept and a portion is missing. V and J calls and clone size follow that table, whereas D and trimming were derived from the DNA. This sample has around 400,000 clones; approximately 88% occur once, and the top ten carry roughly 1.2%. V lost 5 bases and J 1 base, leaving 6 bases between the germline ends. This CDR3 comprises 13 residues. Per germline, CDR1 SEHNR and CDR2 FQNEAQ (reference sequence). The origin of this receptor is a middle-aged man with acute or convalescent COVID-19. The sample comprised peripheral blood. The rearrangement links TRBV7-9 to TRBJ1-5, with D unresolved. This CDR3 is CASSPMSNQPQHF. The CDR3 DNA reads TGTGCCAGCAGCCCAATGAGCAATCAGCCCCAGCATTTT.